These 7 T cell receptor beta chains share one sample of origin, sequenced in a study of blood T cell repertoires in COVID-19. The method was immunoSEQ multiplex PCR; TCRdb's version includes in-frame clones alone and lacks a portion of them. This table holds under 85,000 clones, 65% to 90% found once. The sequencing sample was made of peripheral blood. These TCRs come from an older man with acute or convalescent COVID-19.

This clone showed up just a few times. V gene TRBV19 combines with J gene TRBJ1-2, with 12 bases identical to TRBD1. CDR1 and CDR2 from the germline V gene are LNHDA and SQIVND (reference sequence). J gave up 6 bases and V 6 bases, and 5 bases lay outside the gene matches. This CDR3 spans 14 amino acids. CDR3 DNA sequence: TGTGCCAGTAGGATACGGGACAGGGGGCATGGCTACACCTTC. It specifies CASRIRDRGHGYTF.

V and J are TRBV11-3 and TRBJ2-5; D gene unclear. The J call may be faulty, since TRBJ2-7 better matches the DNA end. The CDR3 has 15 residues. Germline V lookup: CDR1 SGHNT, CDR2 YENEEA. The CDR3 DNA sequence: TGTGCCAGCAGCCCTCCTTGGCTAGGTACCTACGAGCAGTACTTC. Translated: CASSPPWLGTYEQYF.

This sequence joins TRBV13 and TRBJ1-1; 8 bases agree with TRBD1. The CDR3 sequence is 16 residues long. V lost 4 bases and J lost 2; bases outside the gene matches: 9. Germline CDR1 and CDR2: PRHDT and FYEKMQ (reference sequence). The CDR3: CASSYGQGYGNTEAFF. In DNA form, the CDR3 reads TGTGCCAGCAGCTACGGACAGGGCTACGGTAACACTGAAGCTTTCTTT.

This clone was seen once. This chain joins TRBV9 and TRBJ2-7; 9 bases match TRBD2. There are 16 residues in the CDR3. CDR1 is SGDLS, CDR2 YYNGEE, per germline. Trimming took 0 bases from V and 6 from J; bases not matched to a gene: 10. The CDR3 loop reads CASSVALSGREGEQYF. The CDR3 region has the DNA TGTGCCAGCAGCGTAGCTCTTAGCGGGAGAGAGGGCGAGCAGTACTTC. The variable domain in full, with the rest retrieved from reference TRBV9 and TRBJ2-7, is DSGVTQTPKHLITATGQRVTLRCSPRSGDLSVYWYQQSLDQGLQFLIQYYNGEERAKGNILERFSAQQFPDLHSELNLSSLELGDSALYFCASSVALSGREGEQYFGPGTRLTVT.

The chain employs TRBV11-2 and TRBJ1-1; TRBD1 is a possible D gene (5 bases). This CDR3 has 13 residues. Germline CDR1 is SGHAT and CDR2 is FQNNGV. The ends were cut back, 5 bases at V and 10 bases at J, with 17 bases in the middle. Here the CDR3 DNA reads TGTGCCAGCAGCGCGAACGGGGGTCTTTTAGCTTTCTTT. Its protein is CASSANGGLLAFF.

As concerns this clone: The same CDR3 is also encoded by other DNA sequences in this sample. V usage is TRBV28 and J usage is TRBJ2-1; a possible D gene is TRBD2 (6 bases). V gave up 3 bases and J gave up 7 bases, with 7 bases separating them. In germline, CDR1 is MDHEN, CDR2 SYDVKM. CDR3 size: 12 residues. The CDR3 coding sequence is TGTGCCAGCAGTTTTCGGGGGAATGAGCAGTTCTTC. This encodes CASSFRGNEQFF.

The CDR3 nucleotides are TGCGCCAGCAGAGGGACAGGCCGAACCTACGAGCAGTACTTC. It is translated as CASRGTGRTYEQYF. The rearrangement uses TRBV10-2 and TRBJ2-7; 8 bases fit TRBD1. Germline assignment: CDR1 WSHSY and CDR2 SAAADI. The CDR3 covers 14 residues. V lost 6 bases, J lost 2 bases, and 6 bases stayed unmatched.